These T cell receptor beta chains were read from a single sample in a study of shared clonotypes between healthy human individuals. TCRdb's table, derived via immunoSEQ multiplex PCR, lists solely in-frame clones and lacks some. The repertoire holds approximately 2.3 million clones, with over 85% as singletons. The sequenced sample was naive CD4+ T cells from PBMCs. Receptors were obtained from a man aged 18 to 30 in good health. Some clones in this sample may be carry-over from other donors' samples. Both conserved end residues are trimmed from each CDR3.

CDR3 length: 12; V gene: TRBV6-1; CDR3 protein: ATLRTASNQPQH
CDR3 length: 14; V gene: TRBV28; CDR3 protein: ASSFPPNSPRETQY
CDR3 length: 16; V gene: TRBV28; CDR3 protein: ASSDPTGGGSGANVLT
CDR3 length: 10; V gene: TRBV5-6; CDR3 protein: ASSTYTGELF
CDR3 length: 13; V gene: TRBV19; CDR3 protein: ASSIDPTPTGELF
CDR3 length: 10; V gene: TRBV2; CDR3 protein: ASSEEVRPQF
CDR3 length: 12; V gene: TRBV13; CDR3 protein: ASNHAGEGYGYT
CDR3 length: 11; V gene: TRBV7-3; CDR3 protein: ASSLTASYEQY
CDR3 length: 13; V gene: TRBV25-1; CDR3 protein: ASSSVEISTDTQY
CDR3 length: 11; V gene: TRBV28; CDR3 protein: ASSRGSDYGYT
CDR3 length: 14; V gene: TRBV19; CDR3 protein: ASSLIQGGGNQPQH
CDR3 length: 13; V gene: TRBV28; CDR3 protein: ATSAGGANTGELF
CDR3 length: 13; V gene: TRBV5-4; CDR3 protein: ASRNIRTGSYGYT
CDR3 length: 12; V gene: TRBV7-2; CDR3 protein: ASSLGEWNQPQH
CDR3 length: 10; V gene: TRBV7-3; CDR3 protein: ASSLEGYGYT
CDR3 length: 11; V gene: TRBV2; CDR3 protein: ASRGGSGNTIY
CDR3 length: 12; V gene: TRBV2; CDR3 protein: ASRRDRGPRGYT
CDR3 length: 13; V gene: TRBV5-5; CDR3 protein: ASSPIAGTPPEQY
CDR3 length: 12; V gene: TRBV6-1; CDR3 protein: ASLVGGISDTQY
CDR3 length: 14; V gene: TRBV5-1; CDR3 protein: ASSSGTGADSETQY
CDR3 length: 12; V gene: TRBV9; CDR3 protein: ASSVNVQTDTQY
CDR3 length: 11; V gene: TRBV28; CDR3 protein: ASSLGQAAGYT
CDR3 length: 10; V gene: TRBV5-1; CDR3 protein: ASSPEKETQY
CDR3 length: 10; V gene: TRBV19; CDR3 protein: ASREGRDTQY
CDR3 length: 15; V gene: TRBV25-1; CDR3 protein: ASSITGGAGQNEKLF
CDR3 length: 13; V gene: TRBV2; CDR3 protein: ASGRLPPNTGELF
CDR3 length: 9; V gene: TRBV20-1; CDR3 protein: SARDRPGYT
CDR3 length: 13; V gene: TRBV7-9; CDR3 protein: ASSPYRGRHEKLF
CDR3 length: 11; V gene: TRBV5-1; CDR3 protein: ASSSTGDETQY
CDR3 length: 14; V gene: TRBV5-1; CDR3 protein: ASSLDDRPYTGELF
CDR3 length: 12; V gene: TRBV2; CDR3 protein: ASRKRGSTDTQY
CDR3 length: 12; V gene: TRBV29-1; CDR3 protein: SGGLAGGTDTQY
CDR3 length: 9; V gene: TRBV10-3; CDR3 protein: AISGSGEQY
CDR3 length: 17; V gene: TRBV4-1; CDR3 protein: ASSRHPPGLAGGPYEQY
CDR3 length: 12; V gene: TRBV6-5; CDR3 protein: ASSYSGETDTQY
CDR3 length: 10; V gene: TRBV7-9; CDR3 protein: ASSQTGAEAF
CDR3 length: 14; V gene: TRBV5-1; CDR3 protein: ASSSGGTFGTGELF
CDR3 length: 12; V gene: TRBV5-6; CDR3 protein: ASSLSRGKNTIY
CDR3 length: 16; V gene: TRBV4-3; CDR3 protein: ASSQDFGGTGGYNTQY
CDR3 length: 14; V gene: TRBV11-2; CDR3 protein: ASTTNRQGDFRSYT
CDR3 length: 12; V gene: TRBV12-5; CDR3 protein: ASGTPGTNYGYT
CDR3 length: 11; V gene: TRBV30; CDR3 protein: AWGGHANTEAF
CDR3 length: 11; V gene: TRBV7-3; CDR3 protein: ASSPRDSNLKY
CDR3 length: 10; V gene: TRBV9; CDR3 protein: ASSVNTGELF
CDR3 length: 13; V gene: TRBV19; CDR3 protein: ASRDTGQAPYEQY
CDR3 length: 12; V gene: TRBV7-6; CDR3 protein: ASSPGRRGDTIY
CDR3 length: 13; V gene: TRBV7-2; CDR3 protein: ASSFGTTPSETQY
CDR3 length: 14; V gene: TRBV5-1; CDR3 protein: ASSLGDRATVGEQF
CDR3 length: 12; V gene: TRBV6-5; CDR3 protein: ASSRNRYDHEQY
CDR3 length: 12; V gene: TRBV2; CDR3 protein: ASSQGLQLQPQH
CDR3 length: 11; V gene: TRBV4-1; CDR3 protein: ASSRTSVYEQY
CDR3 length: 12; V gene: TRBV19; CDR3 protein: ASSIWGDKETQY
CDR3 length: 13; V gene: TRBV27; CDR3 protein: ASSLSRGAGYGYT
CDR3 length: 9; V gene: TRBV20-1; CDR3 protein: SALVPYEQY